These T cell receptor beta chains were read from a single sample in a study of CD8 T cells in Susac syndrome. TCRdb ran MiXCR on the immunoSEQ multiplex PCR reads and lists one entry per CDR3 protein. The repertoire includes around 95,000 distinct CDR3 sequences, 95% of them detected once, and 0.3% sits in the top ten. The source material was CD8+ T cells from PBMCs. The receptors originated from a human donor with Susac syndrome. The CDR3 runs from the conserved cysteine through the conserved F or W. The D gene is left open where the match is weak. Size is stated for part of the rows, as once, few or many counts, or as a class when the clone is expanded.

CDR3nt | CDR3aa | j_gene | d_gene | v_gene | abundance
TGTGCCATCCGACAGGTCAATGAGCAGTTCTTC | CAIRQVNEQFF | TRBJ2-1 | - | TRBV12-3/TRBV12-4 | -
TGTGCCAGCAGTTGGCAGGGTGGCTACGAGCAGTACTTC | CASSWQGGYEQYF | TRBJ2-7 | - | TRBV6-5 | -
TGTGCCAGCAGTGATATTTCGCTGACGCAGTATTTT | CASSDISLTQYF | TRBJ2-3 | - | TRBV25-1 | -
TGTGCCAGCAGCGAGGGGACGGTCAGCAATCAGCCCCAGCATTTT | CASSEGTVSNQPQHF | TRBJ1-5 | - | TRBV9 | -
TGTGCCAGCAGTTACGGGAGGGACTACGAGCAGTACTTC | CASSYGRDYEQYF | TRBJ2-7 | TRBD2 | TRBV6-6 | -
TGTGCCAGCAGCGTTTGGGCCAGGGAGCGCAATGAGCAGTTCTTC | CASSVWARERNEQFF | TRBJ2-1 | - | TRBV14 | -
TGTGCCAGCAGCCGCAGCACAGGGGTCTCTGGAAACACCATATATTTT | CASSRSTGVSGNTIYF | TRBJ1-3 | TRBD1 | TRBV3-1 | -
TGTGCCAGCAGTGATGTGGTTAAAGAGACCCAGTACTTC | CASSDVVKETQYF | TRBJ2-5 | - | TRBV2 | -
TGTGCCATCACTGCCGACAGTGTCAACTATGGCTACACCTTC | CAITADSVNYGYTF | TRBJ1-2 | - | TRBV10-3 | -
TGTGCCAGCAGTTACTCTGGGCGGGACGGGGACATTCAGTACTTC | CASSYSGRDGDIQYF | TRBJ2-4 | - | TRBV6-5 | -
TGTGCCAGCAGCTTAGATTCCGGGACTCGGAGAAACATTCAGTACTTC | CASSLDSGTRRNIQYF | TRBJ2-4 | - | TRBV7-2 | -
TGTGCCAGCAGGACCGGGACAGGGAAGTCACCCCTCCACTTT | CASRTGTGKSPLHF | TRBJ1-6 | TRBD1 | TRBV2 | -
TGTGCCAGCAGTGTCTCCACTAGCCAAGAGACCCAGTACTTC | CASSVSTSQETQYF | TRBJ2-5 | - | TRBV6-1 | -
TGTGCCAGCAGCCTTAGCGCTGAGCAGTTCTTC | CASSLSAEQFF | TRBJ2-1 | - | TRBV3-1 | -
TGTGCCAGTGGGGACAGTCCCTCCTACGAGCAGTACTTC | CASGDSPSYEQYF | TRBJ2-7 | TRBD1 | TRBV19 | -
TGTGCCAGCAGTTTACTAGCGGGGGAGGCAGATACGCAGTATTTT | CASSLLAGEADTQYF | TRBJ2-3 | TRBD2 | TRBV12-3/TRBV12-4 | -
TGTGCCAGCTCACCACGAGCCCTGGATGAGCAGTTCTTC | CASSPRALDEQFF | TRBJ2-1 | - | TRBV18 | -
TGTGCCACCAGCAGAGATCGGCTCCCCGCAGGTGAAAAACTGTTTTTT | CATSRDRLPAGEKLFF | TRBJ1-4 | - | TRBV15 | -
TGCAGCGTTCTTCGCCCTTCTTCAGATACGCAGTATTTT | CSVLRPSSDTQYF | TRBJ2-3 | - | TRBV29-1 | -
TGTGCCACCAGCAGAGATAGCGGGAGGGCCCAGGGACACACAGATACGCAGTATTTT | CATSRDSGRAQGHTDTQYF | TRBJ2-3 | TRBD2 | TRBV15 | -
TGCAGTGCTAGTCCGGGGACAGATACGCAGTATTTT | CSASPGTDTQYF | TRBJ2-3 | - | TRBV20-1 | -
TGTGCCAGCAGCTACGGTTGGGAAGCTTTCTTT | CASSYGWEAFF | TRBJ1-1 | - | TRBV14 | -
TGTGCCACCAGTGAAGGCGGCGGGGGGGCAGATACGCAGTATTTT | CATSEGGGGADTQYF | TRBJ2-3 | TRBD2 | TRBV24-1 | once
TGCGCCAGCAGCCGCTCGTGGGGGCCACGTAATGAAGCTTTCTTT | CASSRSWGPRNEAFF | TRBJ1-1 | - | TRBV5-1 | -
TGTGCCACCAGCACGCAGGGGCCTGGGGCCAACGTCCTGACTTTC | CATSTQGPGANVLTF | TRBJ2-6 | - | TRBV15 | -
TGCAGCGTTGAAGATGGGGGGGGGAACGAGCAGTACTTC | CSVEDGGGNEQYF | TRBJ2-7 | TRBD2 | TRBV29-1 | -
TGTGCCAGCAGCGACCGGGAGGACAGCAGGGAGCAGTACTTC | CASSDREDSREQYF | TRBJ2-7 | - | TRBV9 | -
TGCAGTGCTAGAGTTCGGGACACTGAAGCTTTCTTT | CSARVRDTEAFF | TRBJ1-1 | - | TRBV20-1 | -
TGCGCCAGCAGCCAAGATCGGACGGGAGAGCAGTTCTTC | CASSQDRTGEQFF | TRBJ2-1 | - | TRBV4-1 | -
TGCAGCGTTGAATCCAGGCGCTATGGCTACACCTTC | CSVESRRYGYTF | TRBJ1-2 | - | TRBV29-1 | -